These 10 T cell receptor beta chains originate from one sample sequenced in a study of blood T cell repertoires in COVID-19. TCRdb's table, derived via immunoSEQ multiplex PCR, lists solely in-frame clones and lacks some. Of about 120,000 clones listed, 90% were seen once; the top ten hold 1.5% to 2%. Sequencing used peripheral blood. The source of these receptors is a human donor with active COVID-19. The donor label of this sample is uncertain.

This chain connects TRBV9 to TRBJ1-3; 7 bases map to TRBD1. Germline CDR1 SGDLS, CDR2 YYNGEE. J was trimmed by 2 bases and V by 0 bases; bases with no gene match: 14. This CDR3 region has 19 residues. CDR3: CASSVGPSTGLGTGNTIYF. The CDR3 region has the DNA TGTGCCAGCAGCGTAGGCCCCTCGACAGGGCTCGGTACTGGAAACACCATATATTTT.

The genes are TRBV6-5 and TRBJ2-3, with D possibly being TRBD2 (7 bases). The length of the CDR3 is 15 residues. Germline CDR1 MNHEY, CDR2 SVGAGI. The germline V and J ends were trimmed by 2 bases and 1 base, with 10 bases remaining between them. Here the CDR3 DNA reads TGTGCCAGCAGTTACGGCGGGGGCGGCACAGATACGCAGTATTTT. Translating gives CASSYGGGGTDTQYF.

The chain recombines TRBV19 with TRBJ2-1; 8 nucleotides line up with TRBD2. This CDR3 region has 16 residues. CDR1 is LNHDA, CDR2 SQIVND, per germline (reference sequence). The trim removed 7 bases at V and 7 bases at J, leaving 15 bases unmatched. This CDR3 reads CASTSGGTISRNEQFF. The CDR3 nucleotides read TGTGCCAGTACCTCGGGGGGGACTATCTCTAGGAATGAGCAGTTCTTC.

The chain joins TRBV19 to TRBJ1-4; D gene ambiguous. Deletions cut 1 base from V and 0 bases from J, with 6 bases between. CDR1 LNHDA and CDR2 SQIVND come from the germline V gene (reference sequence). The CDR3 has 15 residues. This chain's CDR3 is CASSIGGTTNEKLFF. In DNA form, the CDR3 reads TGTGCCAGTAGTATAGGAGGTACAACTAATGAAAAACTGTTTTTT. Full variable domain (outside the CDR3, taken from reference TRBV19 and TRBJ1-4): DGGITQSPKYLFRKEGQNVTLSCEQNLNHDAMYWYRQDPGQGLRLIYYSQIVNDFQKGDIAEGYSVSREKKESFPLTVTSAQKNPTAFYLCASSIGGTTNEKLFFGSGTQLSVL.

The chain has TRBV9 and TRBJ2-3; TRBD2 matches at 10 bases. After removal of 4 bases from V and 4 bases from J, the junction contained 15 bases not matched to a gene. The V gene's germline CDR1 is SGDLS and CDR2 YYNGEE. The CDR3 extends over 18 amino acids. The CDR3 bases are TGTGCCAGCAGCCCCGGTACAGCGGGGGGGCCTTTGGCAGATACGCAGTATTTT. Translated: CASSPGTAGGPLADTQYF.

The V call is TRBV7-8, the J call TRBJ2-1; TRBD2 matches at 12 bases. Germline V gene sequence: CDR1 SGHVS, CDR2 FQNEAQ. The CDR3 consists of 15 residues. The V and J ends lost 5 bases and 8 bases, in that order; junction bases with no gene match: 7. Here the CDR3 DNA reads TGTGCCAGCAGCCTCCTAGCGGGGGGGACCCATGAGCAGTTCTTC. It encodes CASSLLAGGTHEQFF.

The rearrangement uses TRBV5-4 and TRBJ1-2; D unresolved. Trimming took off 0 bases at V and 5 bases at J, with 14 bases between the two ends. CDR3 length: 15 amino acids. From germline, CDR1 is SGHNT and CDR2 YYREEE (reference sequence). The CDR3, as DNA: TGTGCCAGCAGCTTGGCCTGGGCAGCCACATATGGCTACACCTTC. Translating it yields CASSLAWAATYGYTF.

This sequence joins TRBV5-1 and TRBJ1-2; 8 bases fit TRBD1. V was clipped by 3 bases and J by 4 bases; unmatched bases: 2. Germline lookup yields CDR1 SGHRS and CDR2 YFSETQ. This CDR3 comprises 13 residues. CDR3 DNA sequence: TGCGCCAGCAGCTCGCAGGGGGCCTATGGCTACACCTTC. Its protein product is CASSSQGAYGYTF.

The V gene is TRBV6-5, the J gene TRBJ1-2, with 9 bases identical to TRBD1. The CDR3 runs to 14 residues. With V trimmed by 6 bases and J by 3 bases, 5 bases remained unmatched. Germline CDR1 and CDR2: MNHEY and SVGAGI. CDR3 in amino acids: CASRGTGSDYGYTF. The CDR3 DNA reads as TGTGCCAGCAGGGGGACAGGGAGCGACTATGGCTACACCTTC.

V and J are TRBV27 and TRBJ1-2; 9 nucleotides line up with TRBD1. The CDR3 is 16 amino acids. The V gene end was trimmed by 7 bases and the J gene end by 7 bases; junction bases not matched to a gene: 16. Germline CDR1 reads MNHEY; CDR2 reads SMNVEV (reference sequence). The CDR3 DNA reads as TGTGCCAGCACAGGACAGGGGACCCCTTTCGTAGGTGGCTACACCTTC. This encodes CASTGQGTPFVGGYTF.